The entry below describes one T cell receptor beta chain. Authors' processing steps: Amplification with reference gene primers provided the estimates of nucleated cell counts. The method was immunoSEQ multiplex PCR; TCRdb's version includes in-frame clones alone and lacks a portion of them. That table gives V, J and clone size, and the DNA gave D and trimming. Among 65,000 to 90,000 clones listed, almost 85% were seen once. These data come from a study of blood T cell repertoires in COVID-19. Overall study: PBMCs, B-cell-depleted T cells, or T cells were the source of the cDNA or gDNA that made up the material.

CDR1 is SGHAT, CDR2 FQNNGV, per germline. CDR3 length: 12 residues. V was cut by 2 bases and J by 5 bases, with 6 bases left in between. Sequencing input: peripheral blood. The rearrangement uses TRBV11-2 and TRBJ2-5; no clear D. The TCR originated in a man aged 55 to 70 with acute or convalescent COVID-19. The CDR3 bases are TGTGCCAGCAGCTTATACTTGGAGACCCAGTACTTC. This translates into CASSLYLETQYF.